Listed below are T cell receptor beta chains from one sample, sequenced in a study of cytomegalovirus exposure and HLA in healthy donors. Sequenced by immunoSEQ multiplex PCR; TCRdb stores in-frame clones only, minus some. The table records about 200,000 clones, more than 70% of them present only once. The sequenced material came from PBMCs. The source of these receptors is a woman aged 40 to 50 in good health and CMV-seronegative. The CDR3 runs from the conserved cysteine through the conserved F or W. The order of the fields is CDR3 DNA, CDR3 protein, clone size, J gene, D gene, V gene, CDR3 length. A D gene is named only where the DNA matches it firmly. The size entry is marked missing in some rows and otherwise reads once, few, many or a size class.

cdr3_nt: TGCAGCGTCGCTATAGCTAACGAGCAGTACTTC; cdr3_aa: CSVAIANEQYF; clone_size: once; j_call: TRBJ2-7; d_call: .; v_call: TRBV29-1; cdr3_length: 11
cdr3_nt: TGTGCCAGCAGCGTGGATCAGTTTGGACAGGGAGGGTACACCTTC; cdr3_aa: CASSVDQFGQGGYTF; clone_size: .; j_call: TRBJ1-2; d_call: TRBD1; v_call: TRBV9; cdr3_length: 15
cdr3_nt: TGTGCCAGCAGGACTCCGGGACTAGCGGGATCAGAGACCCAGTACTTC; cdr3_aa: CASRTPGLAGSETQYF; clone_size: .; j_call: TRBJ2-5; d_call: TRBD2; v_call: TRBV7-8; cdr3_length: 16
cdr3_nt: TGTGCCAGCAGCGACGTTAGCGGGGTGTTTATGAGGGAGCAGTTCTTC; cdr3_aa: CASSDVSGVFMREQFF; clone_size: .; j_call: TRBJ2-1; d_call: TRBD2; v_call: TRBV11-3; cdr3_length: 16
cdr3_nt: TGTGCCAGCAGCGTAGGCGGGACGGTGGCCGGGGAGCTGTTTTTT; cdr3_aa: CASSVGGTVAGELFF; clone_size: few; j_call: TRBJ2-2; d_call: .; v_call: TRBV9; cdr3_length: 15
cdr3_nt: TGTGCCAGCAGTTTCGGGACAGGCACAGATACGCAGTATTTT; cdr3_aa: CASSFGTGTDTQYF; clone_size: .; j_call: TRBJ2-3; d_call: TRBD1; v_call: TRBV6-5; cdr3_length: 14
cdr3_nt: TGTGCCAGCAGTGAATGGAGCGGAATAACAGATACGCAGTATTTT; cdr3_aa: CASSEWSGITDTQYF; clone_size: .; j_call: TRBJ2-3; d_call: .; v_call: TRBV6-1; cdr3_length: 15
cdr3_nt: TGTGCCAGCATTACCGACAGGGGGCGAGGGTACACCTTC; cdr3_aa: CASITDRGRGYTF; clone_size: once; j_call: TRBJ1-2; d_call: TRBD1; v_call: TRBV2; cdr3_length: 13
cdr3_nt: TGTGCCAGTAGGGCTAGCGGCACGAACACCGGGGAGCTGTTTTTT; cdr3_aa: CASRASGTNTGELFF; clone_size: .; j_call: TRBJ2-2; d_call: TRBD2; v_call: TRBV9; cdr3_length: 15
cdr3_nt: TGTGCCAGCAGCTTAGGGGAGACGGGAGCTTTCTTT; cdr3_aa: CASSLGETGAFF; clone_size: few; j_call: TRBJ1-1; d_call: .; v_call: TRBV7-9; cdr3_length: 12
cdr3_nt: TGCGCCAGCAGCCCGAGCCCAGGAATCGGTGGGGGCCGCAATGAGCAGTTCTTC; cdr3_aa: CASSPSPGIGGGRNEQFF; clone_size: .; j_call: TRBJ2-1; d_call: .; v_call: TRBV5-1; cdr3_length: 18
cdr3_nt: TGTGCCAGCAGTGGGGCCTCGGGCGGGCGTCCTAACTATGGCTACACCTTC; cdr3_aa: CASSGASGGRPNYGYTF; clone_size: .; j_call: TRBJ1-2; d_call: .; v_call: TRBV25-1; cdr3_length: 17
cdr3_nt: TGTGCCAGCAGCCAGGTAGCGGGCACAGATACGCAGTATTTT; cdr3_aa: CASSQVAGTDTQYF; clone_size: .; j_call: TRBJ2-3; d_call: .; v_call: TRBV11-1; cdr3_length: 14
cdr3_nt: TGCAGTGCTATCCCTACAGATACGCAGTATTTT; cdr3_aa: CSAIPTDTQYF; clone_size: .; j_call: TRBJ2-3; d_call: .; v_call: TRBV20-1; cdr3_length: 11
cdr3_nt: TGTGCCAGCAGCCGACAGGGGACCTATGGCTACACCTTC; cdr3_aa: CASSRQGTYGYTF; clone_size: .; j_call: TRBJ1-2; d_call: TRBD1; v_call: TRBV28; cdr3_length: 13
cdr3_nt: TGTGCCAGCAGCTTCAGAGGGGGCGGTGAAGCTTTCTTT; cdr3_aa: CASSFRGGGEAFF; clone_size: few; j_call: TRBJ1-1; d_call: TRBD1; v_call: TRBV11-3; cdr3_length: 13
cdr3_nt: TGTGCCAGCAGGAGGGATCGGTGGAAGACAGATACGCAGTATTTT; cdr3_aa: CASRRDRWKTDTQYF; clone_size: .; j_call: TRBJ2-3; d_call: .; v_call: TRBV2; cdr3_length: 15
cdr3_nt: TGCGCCAGCAGCTTGGCGGTAGGTGGAGGGGCCTCTGAAAAACTGTTTTTT; cdr3_aa: CASSLAVGGGASEKLFF; clone_size: .; j_call: TRBJ1-4; d_call: .; v_call: TRBV5-1; cdr3_length: 17
cdr3_nt: TGTGCCAGCTCACCGAACTGGGACAGCTACGAGCAGTACTTC; cdr3_aa: CASSPNWDSYEQYF; clone_size: .; j_call: TRBJ2-7; d_call: TRBD1; v_call: TRBV18; cdr3_length: 14
cdr3_nt: TGTGCCTGGAGTGCCGGGACAGGGGGCACTGAAGCTTTCTTT; cdr3_aa: CAWSAGTGGTEAFF; clone_size: few; j_call: TRBJ1-1; d_call: TRBD1; v_call: TRBV30; cdr3_length: 14
cdr3_nt: TGTGCCAGCAGTCCTCCCGGGCGGGGGTCCTACGAGCAGTACTTC; cdr3_aa: CASSPPGRGSYEQYF; clone_size: few; j_call: TRBJ2-7; d_call: TRBD2; v_call: TRBV2; cdr3_length: 15
cdr3_nt: TGTGCCAGCTCACCTTCCCTCAGGACAGCTGGAAACACCATATATTTT; cdr3_aa: CASSPSLRTAGNTIYF; clone_size: .; j_call: TRBJ1-3; d_call: .; v_call: TRBV18; cdr3_length: 16
cdr3_nt: TGCAGCGCTCAGACTAGCGGGAGCGACATTCAGTACTTC; cdr3_aa: CSAQTSGSDIQYF; clone_size: few; j_call: TRBJ2-4; d_call: TRBD2; v_call: TRBV29-1; cdr3_length: 13
cdr3_nt: TGTGCCTTGACAGGGGCTATCTATGGCTACACCTTC; cdr3_aa: CALTGAIYGYTF; clone_size: .; j_call: TRBJ1-2; d_call: TRBD1; v_call: TRBV30; cdr3_length: 12
cdr3_nt: TGTGCCATCAGTGTCGACAGGGATGAGCAGTTCTTC; cdr3_aa: CAISVDRDEQFF; clone_size: .; j_call: TRBJ2-1; d_call: TRBD1; v_call: TRBV10-3; cdr3_length: 12
cdr3_nt: TGTGCCAGCAGACTAGCGGGATCGACAGATACGCAGTATTTT; cdr3_aa: CASRLAGSTDTQYF; clone_size: .; j_call: TRBJ2-3; d_call: TRBD2; v_call: TRBV7-2; cdr3_length: 14
cdr3_nt: TGCAGCGTCGGAGGCACAGGGGGTCGCAATGAGCAGTTCTTC; cdr3_aa: CSVGGTGGRNEQFF; clone_size: .; j_call: TRBJ2-1; d_call: TRBD1; v_call: TRBV29-1; cdr3_length: 14